These T cell receptor beta chains were read from a single sample in a study of post-analysis software for immune sequencing data. TCRdb reprocessed the PCR reads with MiXCR, giving one entry per CDR3 protein. In the table there are some 890,000 distinct CDR3 sequences, approximately 57% of which are singletons. The sequenced sample was blood. The receptors stem from a girl aged 10 to 17 with multiple sclerosis. Both conserved end residues are part of each CDR3. A D gene is named only where the DNA matches it firmly. Where a row states a size, it is once, few, many or the class of an expanded clone; other rows omit it.

D	V	size	J	CDR3	DNA
-	TRBV21-1	-	TRBJ2-3	CASSKEGQGGSTDTQYF	TGTGCCAGCAGCAAAGAGGGACAGGGCGGGAGCACAGATACGCAGTATTTT
-	TRBV4-1	-	TRBJ1-1	CASSQDFSGNTEAFF	TGCGCCAGCAGCCAAGATTTCTCAGGGAACACTGAAGCTTTCTTT
TRBD2	TRBV5-1	-	TRBJ2-1	CASSLDSLAGGDYNEQFF	TGCGCCAGCAGCTTGGATTCCCTAGCGGGAGGGGACTACAATGAGCAGTTCTTC
-	TRBV7-2	-	TRBJ2-6	CASSQDWTVTNVLTF	TGTGCCAGCAGCCAGGATTGGACAGTAACTAACGTCCTGACTTTC
TRBD1	TRBV19	-	TRBJ2-6	CASRDRRLSSGANVLTF	TGTGCCAGTAGGGACAGGCGGCTTAGCTCTGGGGCCAACGTCCTGACTTTC
-	TRBV2	-	TRBJ2-3	CASSVEVAVSTDTQYF	TGTGCCAGCAGTGTCGAAGTAGCTGTTAGCACAGATACGCAGTATTTT
-	TRBV3-1	-	TRBJ2-6	CASSQERLSGANVLTF	TGTGCCAGCAGCCAAGAAAGACTCTCTGGGGCCAACGTCCTGACTTTC
TRBD2	TRBV5-6	once	TRBJ2-3	CASSAGLAGEWSTDTQYF	TGTGCCAGCAGCGCGGGACTAGCGGGAGAATGGAGCACAGATACGCAGTATTTT
TRBD2	TRBV7-2	few	TRBJ2-7	CASSRMTSGISEQYF	TGTGCCAGCAGCCGGATGACTAGCGGAATTTCCGAGCAGTACTTC
TRBD1	TRBV5-5	-	TRBJ2-7	CASSGLRTGTYEQYF	TGTGCCAGCAGCGGATTGAGGACAGGGACCTACGAGCAGTACTTC
TRBD2	TRBV29-1	few	TRBJ2-7	CSVAGGRISYEQYF	TGCAGCGTCGCGGGGGGTCGGATCTCCTACGAGCAGTACTTC
-	TRBV5-1	-	TRBJ2-5	CASSRMMWDRSSREQYF	TGCGCCAGCAGCCGTATGATGTGGGACAGATCCTCGCGGGAGCAGTACTTC
-	TRBV7-8	once	TRBJ2-7	CASSPRRGQTYEQYF	TGTGCCAGCAGCCCGAGGAGGGGACAGACCTACGAGCAGTACTTC
TRBD2	TRBV4-1	few	TRBJ2-7	CASSHVGLGRRYEQYF	TGCGCCAGCAGCCATGTGGGACTAGGTCGCCGGTACGAGCAGTACTTC
-	TRBV9	few	TRBJ2-7	CASSVGRGELYEQYF	TGTGCCAGCAGCGTAGGACGCGGGGAACTCTACGAGCAGTACTTC
-	TRBV29-1	-	TRBJ1-2	CSAGDRLNYGYTF	TGCAGCGCAGGCGACAGACTTAACTATGGCTACACCTTC
-	TRBV27	-	TRBJ1-5	CASSYRAGNQPQHF	TGTGCCAGCAGTTATAGGGCAGGGAATCAGCCCCAGCATTTT
-	TRBV10-3	-	TRBJ2-2	CAISDNTGELFF	TGTGCCATCAGTGACAACACCGGGGAGCTGTTTTTT
-	TRBV7-3	once	TRBJ2-1	CASSSQNYNEQFF	TGTGCCAGCAGCTCTCAAAATTACAATGAGCAGTTCTTC
TRBD2	TRBV27	-	TRBJ2-7	CASGRAGDYEQYF	TGTGCCAGCGGTCGGGCGGGAGACTACGAGCAGTACTTC
-	TRBV6-2/TRBV6-3	few	TRBJ2-7	CASSSTLARTSSYEQYF	TGTGCCAGCAGTTCAACCTTAGCCAGGACCAGCTCCTACGAGCAGTACTTC
-	TRBV11-2	-	TRBJ2-7	CASSPRPDYSYEQYF	TGTGCCAGCAGCCCGAGGCCAGACTACTCCTACGAGCAGTACTTC
TRBD1	TRBV12-3/TRBV12-4	-	TRBJ2-7	CASSPPRGQTYEQYF	TGTGCCAGCAGTCCCCCCCGGGGACAGACCTACGAGCAGTACTTC
TRBD1	TRBV6-6	-	TRBJ1-2	CASRTGEGHYGYTF	TGTGCCAGCAGAACAGGGGAGGGACACTATGGCTACACCTTC
-	TRBV2	-	TRBJ2-5	CASSERESQETQYF	TGTGCCAGCAGTGAGAGGGAATCTCAAGAGACCCAGTACTTC
-	TRBV6-1	-	TRBJ2-1	CASRGPLGGGSYNEQFF	TGTGCCAGCAGAGGGCCCTTGGGAGGGGGATCCTACAATGAGCAGTTCTTC
TRBD2	TRBV20-1	-	TRBJ2-3	CSARGPPPGLAGADTLYF	TGCAGTGCTAGAGGGCCCCCACCGGGGCTAGCGGGCGCAGATACGCTGTATTTT
-	TRBV29-1	-	TRBJ2-1	CSVAGQNTYNEQFF	TGCAGCGTTGCGGGTCAGAACACCTACAATGAGCAGTTCTTC
TRBD1	TRBV19	-	TRBJ2-7	CASRRGTGGQSYEQYF	TGTGCCAGTAGGAGGGGGACAGGCGGCCAATCTTACGAGCAGTACTTC
TRBD2	TRBV3-1	few	TRBJ2-1	CASSQGGGKYNEQFF	TGTGCCAGCAGCCAAGGGGGGGGGAAATACAATGAGCAGTTCTTC
-	TRBV15	once	TRBJ2-5	CATSRSETQYF	TGTGCCACCAGCAGATCGGAGACCCAGTACTTC
TRBD1	TRBV12-3/TRBV12-4	-	TRBJ1-2	CADGTGPYGYTF	TGTGCCGACGGGACAGGGCCCTATGGCTACACCTTC
-	TRBV4-1	-	TRBJ1-2	CASSPPGRNIGYTF	TGCGCCAGCAGCCCCCCGGGACGGAATATTGGCTACACCTTC
-	TRBV12-3/TRBV12-4	few	TRBJ2-1	CASSLRESSYNEQFF	TGTGCCAGCAGTTTAAGGGAGAGCTCCTACAATGAGCAGTTCTTC
TRBD2	TRBV15	-	TRBJ2-1	CATSRSPTGGKGNEQFF	TGTGCCACCAGCAGGTCCCCGACGGGGGGAAAGGGCAATGAGCAGTTCTTC
-	TRBV5-1	-	TRBJ2-1	CASSAGGDHSYNEQFF	TGCGCCAGCAGCGCTGGGGGCGACCACTCCTACAATGAGCAGTTCTTC
-	TRBV20-1	few	TRBJ2-3	CSASTQDTQYF	TGCAGTGCTAGTACCCAGGATACGCAGTATTTT
-	TRBV5-1	-	TRBJ1-2	CSSSRNPSGGLYYGYTF	TGCTCCAGCAGCCGGAACCCAAGTGGGGGGCTCTACTATGGCTACACCTTC
TRBD1	TRBV20-1	few	TRBJ2-3	CSAYDRGTNTQYF	TGCAGTGCTTATGACAGGGGGACGAATACGCAGTATTTT
-	TRBV6-2/TRBV6-3	-	TRBJ2-7	CASSSDPRSPIDQYF	TGTGCCAGCAGTTCGGACCCCCGTTCTCCTATCGACCAGTACTTC
-	TRBV5-1	-	TRBJ2-1	CASADLALDNEQFF	TGCGCCAGCGCTGATTTGGCCCTGGACAATGAGCAGTTCTTC
TRBD1	TRBV3-1	-	TRBJ2-7	CASSRQGTVRSYEQYF	TGTGCCAGCAGCCGACAGGGGACAGTGAGGTCCTACGAGCAGTACTTC